The 10 T cell receptor beta chains reported below all come from one sample, sequenced in a study of human T cells and chemical hapten exposure. TCRdb recomputed calls from the RACE reads with MiXCR, one row per CDR3 protein. The sample has about 30,000 distinct CDR3 sequences, 5.8% seen once. Documented time point: patch test 3, about 24 weeks after DPC sensitization. Treatment noted: therapeutic diphenylcyclopropenone sensitization with weekly scalp DPC. Source: whole blood, taken in connection with sensitization to the hapten diphenylcyclopropenone (DPC). The receptors derive from a man younger than 45 with alopecia areata. Some clones in this sample may be carry-over from other donors' samples.

This clonotype was recorded at least ten times. The chain joins TRBV30 to TRBJ1-4, with D perhaps TRBD1 (5 bases). CDR3 length: 11 residues. CDR1 and CDR2 from the germline V gene are GTSNPN and SVGIG (reference sequence). Trimming stripped 1 base from V and 8 bases from J, with 5 bases between. CDR3 DNA sequence: TGTGCCTGGAGTGGGGGCGAAAAACTGTTTTTT. Encoded protein: CAWSGGEKLFF.

This clonotype was seen at least ten times. The rearrangement joins TRBV7-2 to TRBJ2-3; D unresolved. This CDR3 has 14 amino acids. Germline V gene lookup returns CDR1 SGHTA and CDR2 FQGNSA. Between the trimmed V and J ends, which lost 0 bases and 1 base, there was a span of 5 bases. The CDR3 reads CASSLAVGTDTQYF. DNA for the CDR3: TGTGCCAGCAGCTTAGCGGTGGGCACAGATACGCAGTATTTT.

The chain has TRBV7-2 and TRBJ1-3; D ambiguous. V was clipped by 1 base and J by 3 bases, with 10 bases between them. The V gene's germline CDR1 is SGHTA and CDR2 FQGNSA. The CDR3 contains 15 residues. In nucleotides, the CDR3 is TGTGCCAGCAGCTTAGACAGCCGCAATGGAAACACCATATATTTT. Encoded protein: CASSLDSRNGNTIYF.

This clonotype has a count of ten or more. The chain links TRBV5-4 to TRBJ2-3, with TRBD2 matching 10 bases. The germline V gene encodes CDR1 SGHNT and CDR2 YYREEE (reference sequence). This CDR3 is 15 amino acids long. The trim removed 4 bases at V and 2 bases at J, leaving 4 bases unmatched. The CDR3 protein is CASSTTSGVTDTQYF. For the CDR3, the DNA is TGTGCCAGCAGCACAACTAGCGGGGTCACAGATACGCAGTATTTT.

This clonotype was counted at least ten times. The rearrangement links TRBV15 to TRBJ1-4; TRBD1 is a possible D gene (5 bases). The CDR3 covers 18 residues. CDR1 and CDR2 (germline): LNHNV, YYDKDF (reference sequence). The germline V and J ends were trimmed by 5 bases and 7 bases, with 26 bases remaining between them. In DNA form, the CDR3 reads TGTGCCACCAGCTCCAGAGGGGACCTTCCTGGCGGTGGTGAAAAACTGTTTTTT. Residues: CATSSRGDLPGGGEKLFF.

At least ten counts were recorded for this clonotype. This rearrangement joins TRBV20-1 to TRBJ2-7; 8 bases map to TRBD1. Trimming removed 2 bases from V and 0 bases from J; junction bases left unmatched: 6. CDR3 length equals 15 residues. CDR1 is DFQATT and CDR2 is SNEGSKA in the germline V gene (reference sequence). CDR3 protein: CSARSRDRSSYEQYF. CDR3 bases: TGCAGTGCTAGATCCCGGGACAGGAGCTCCTACGAGCAGTACTTC.

By sample share, this clonotype is medium-sized. CDR3 region: CASSPNEDRGREQYF. For the CDR3, the DNA is TGCGCCAGCAGCCCCAATGAGGACAGGGGGAGAGAGCAGTACTTC. The chain carries TRBV4-1 and TRBJ2-7; 10 positions match TRBD1. CDR1 is MGHRA and CDR2 is YSYEKL in the germline V gene. This CDR3 region has 15 residues. The ends lost 4 bases at V and 7 bases at J; junction bases unmatched: 10.

The sample holds many counts of this clonotype. The chain employs TRBV4-3 and TRBJ2-3; the match to TRBD1 covers 7 bases. The CDR3 runs 20 residues. The V segment lost 1 base and the J segment 2 bases; nucleotides outside the gene matches: 18. Per germline, CDR1 LGHNA and CDR2 YSLEER. Here the CDR3 reads CASSQGQGRYTDRYTDTQYF. CDR3 bases: TGCGCCAGCAGCCAAGGACAGGGTCGTTACACAGATCGTTACACAGATACGCAGTATTTT.

This clonotype was recorded many times. This sequence joins TRBV7-2 and TRBJ2-2; the D call may be TRBD1 or TRBD2 (5 bases each). This CDR3 comprises 15 residues. Per germline, CDR1 SGHTA and CDR2 FQGNSA. The V end lost 6 bases, the J end lost 6 bases, and 17 bases lay between the germline ends. The CDR3 here is CASRRDQGRAGELFF. The CDR3 coding sequence is TGTGCCAGCAGGAGGGATCAGGGAAGGGCCGGGGAGCTGTTTTTT.

This clonotype was seen at least ten times. The chain is built from TRBV6-2 or TRBV6-3 and TRBJ2-5, with TRBD1 identical over 7 bases. Germline CDR1 is MNHEY and CDR2 is SVGEGT. V was pared by 10 bases and J by 5 bases, with 10 bases of the junction left unmatched. The CDR3 is made up of 13 amino acids. The CDR3 sequence is CATNPGQAETQYF. The CDR3 DNA follows: TGTGCCACCAACCCCGGACAGGCGGAGACCCAGTACTTC.